This T cell receptor beta chain stems from a study of regulatory T cells in long-lasting Graves disease. Combining iRepertoire HTBI primers with Arm-PCR of CDR3 regions, the authors built TCR beta libraries. In TCRdb, the multiplex PCR reads were re-called with MiXCR into one record per CDR3 protein. This sample yields a few hundred thousand distinct CDR3 sequences, of which 20% to 25% are seen a single time; approximately 15% belongs to the top ten. Time point: newly diagnosed GD, antithyroid drugs for less than 3 months. RNA isolated from PBMCs was used to make the TCR library. A volume of around 9.9 milliliters of peripheral blood was collected in EDTA tubes. The TCR sequence derives from a female donor with Graves disease. The sample here was peripheral blood mononuclear cells (PBMCs), taken at new diagnosis, from a patient treated with antithyroid drugs.

CDR3 residues: CASRRSGPSYGYTF. The DNA of the CDR3 is TGTGCCAGCAGGCGCTCGGGACCGTCCTATGGCTACACCTTC. The V call is TRBV27, the J call TRBJ1-2; D might be TRBD1 (5 bases). The CDR3 loop spans 14 amino acids. Trimming cost V 6 bases and J 4 bases, with 15 bases left between them. The germline CDR1 and CDR2 sequences are MNHEY and SMNVEV (reference sequence).